This T cell receptor (beta chain) is from a study of CD8 T cells in Susac syndrome. Blood CD8+ and CD4+ T cells underwent high-throughput TCR beta sequencing. Isolation of CD8+ and CD4+ T cells was performed negatively, whereas enrichment of TEMRA cells was done by FACS. RNA totalling roughly 0.45 to 1 ug underwent reverse transcription with random hexamers. Coverage of TCR beta CDR3 amplification by immunoSEQ multiplex PCR extended to 54 Vbeta and 13 Jbeta. MiXCR, run by TCRdb on the immunoSEQ multiplex PCR reads, gives a single entry per CDR3 protein. The sample includes hundreds of thousands of distinct CDR3 sequences, approximately 81% of them seen just once. The CDR3 is 16 residues long. CDR1 and CDR2 (germline): MNHEY, SVGAGI. V trimming: 2 bases; J trimming: 1 base; junction bases outside the gene matches: 8.

This chain uses TRBV6-5 with TRBJ2-7; 7 bases are a match to TRBD2. The specimen sequenced was CD8+ T cells from PBMCs. This clonotype was sampled from a human donor with multiple sclerosis. The CDR3 sequence is CASSYRAAGVSYEQYF. The CDR3 coding sequence is TGTGCCAGCAGTTACCGGGCGGCGGGAGTTTCCTACGAGCAGTACTTC.